This TCR beta chain emerged from a study of blood T cell repertoires in COVID-19 (dated by TCRdb to 2020 to 2021). Study-wide context: Collaborator samples came from the United States, Italy and Spain and covered acute and convalescent phases of COVID-19. The material from the prospective study consisted of cDNA or gDNA derived from T cells, B-cell-depleted T cells, or PBMCs. Deeply sampled blood TCRbeta repertoires from subjects exposed to, actively infected with, or recovered from COVID-19 were included in the dataset. The repertoires were made available in a free public database intended to serve as a resource for research on the immune response to SARS-CoV-2. The samples were drawn from the first 160 participants of the ongoing ImmuneRACE study and from over a thousand subjects provided by 6 global collaborators. Sample metadata almost always included a de-identified subject ID, COVID-19 status, age in years and sex. Where HLA class I and class II types were available, the types were taken from metadata supplied by the sample provider, not from assay-based typing. The full study reports these points: Clinical and demographic metadata were provided uncurated, with the amount varying by source and participant.

The collaborating institutions used their own protocols to collect whole blood in K2EDTA tubes. For TCRbeta analysis, collaborators shipped samples as frozen whole blood, isolated PBMCs, or DNA extracted from either of those sample types. Only one count was recorded for this clone. Which antigen it targets is not known. Per-nucleotide qualities are absent, and no much larger clonotype sits a single base away. TCRbeta CDR3 regions were amplified from genomic DNA using the immunoSEQ Assay, a bias-controlled multiplex PCR. The published analysis was carried out like this. The number of nucleated cells in each sample was estimated from the amplification of reference gene primers within the assay. Sequence reads were collapsed and filtered to measure the absolute abundance of every unique TCRbeta CDR3 rearrangement. For each sample, productive Simpson clonality was calculated by taking the square root of Simpson's diversity index across productive rearrangements. The table comes from immuneACCESS by way of TCRdb, which keeps in-frame sequences with V and J called. Part of the clones is missing from these tables; in studies checked, under half for an unresolved V gene and the rest for unknown reasons. V and J calls plus clone size are reproduced from that table; the DNA served to infer D and trimming. The sample has about 97,000 clones on record, 91% of them singletons. The top ten clonotypes cover approximately 15% of the sample.

The germline V and J ends show losses of 11 bases and 7 bases respectively, and no gene match explains 11 bases of the junction. Based on the germline V gene, the CDR1 and CDR2 sequences are MNHEY and SVGAGI. The CDR3 covers 14 residues, taking in both the cysteine and the phenylalanine. The entry retains the CDR3 DNA only, 42 bases that are in frame from base 1. The sequence links TRBV6-5 to TRBJ1-6; TRBD1 lines up with 7 middle nucleotides. The sample taken for sequencing was peripheral blood. The TCR originated in a man aged 50-60 years with acute or convalescent COVID-19. The CDR3 amino acid sequence is: CAVVVTGTNSPLHF. The DNA sequence follows: TGTGCCGTGGTAGTGACAGGGACCAATTCACCCCTCCACTTT.